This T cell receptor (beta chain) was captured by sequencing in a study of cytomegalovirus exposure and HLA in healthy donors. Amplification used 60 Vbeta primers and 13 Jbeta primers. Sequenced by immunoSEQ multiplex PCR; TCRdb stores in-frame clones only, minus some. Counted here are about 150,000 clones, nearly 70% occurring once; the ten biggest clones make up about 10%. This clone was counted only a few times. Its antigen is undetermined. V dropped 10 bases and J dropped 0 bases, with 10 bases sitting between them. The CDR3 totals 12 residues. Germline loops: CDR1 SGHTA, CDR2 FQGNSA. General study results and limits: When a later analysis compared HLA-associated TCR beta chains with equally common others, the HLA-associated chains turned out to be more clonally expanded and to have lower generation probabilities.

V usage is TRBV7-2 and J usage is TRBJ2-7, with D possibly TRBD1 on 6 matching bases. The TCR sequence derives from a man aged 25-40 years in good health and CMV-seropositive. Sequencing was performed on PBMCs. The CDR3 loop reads CATQDSSYEQYF. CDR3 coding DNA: TGTGCCACCCAGGACAGCTCCTACGAGCAGTACTTC.